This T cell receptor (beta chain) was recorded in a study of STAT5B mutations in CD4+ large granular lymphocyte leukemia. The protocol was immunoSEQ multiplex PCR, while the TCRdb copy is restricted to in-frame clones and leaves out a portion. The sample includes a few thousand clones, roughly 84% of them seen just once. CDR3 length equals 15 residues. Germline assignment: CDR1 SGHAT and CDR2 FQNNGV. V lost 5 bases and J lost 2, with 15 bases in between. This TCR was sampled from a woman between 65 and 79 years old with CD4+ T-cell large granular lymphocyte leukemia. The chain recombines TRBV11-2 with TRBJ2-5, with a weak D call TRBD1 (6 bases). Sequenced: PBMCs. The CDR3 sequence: CASSIGGAGQETQYF. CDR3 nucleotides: TGTGCCAGCAGCATAGGGGGAGCAGGGCAAGAGACCCAGTACTTC.